Given below is one T cell receptor beta chain in context. Antigen unknown. The data were obtained in a study of T-cell reconstitution after alpha-beta-depleted transplantation in children. TCRbeta library preparation incorporated unique molecular identifiers. TCRdb re-called the PCR reads with MiXCR, one entry per CDR3 protein. The sample carries approximately 1,000,000 distinct CDR3 sequences, about 26% recorded once. V shed 0 bases and J shed 5 bases, with 11 bases lying between them. The germline V gene has CDR1 SGHNT and CDR2 YYREEE (reference sequence). The CDR3 contains 14 residues. The study's findings and limits: At around two months after transplant, the alpha-beta T cells were reportedly derived from several hundred expanded clones that came from non-depleted graft cells. After one year, T-cell counts and TCRbeta diversity mostly came from new T cells.

The chain combines TRBV5-4 with TRBJ2-5; D is tentatively TRBD1 or TRBD2 (5 bases each). This clonotype was sampled from a boy in the first two years of life who had a stem cell transplant for SCID, so the T cells may come from the graft donor. The source was PBMCs, mostly from graft donor cells, collected 360 days after TCRalphabeta/CD19-depleted stem cell transplant. CDR3 sequence reads: CASSLGPEGETQYF. The CDR3 DNA is TGTGCCAGCAGCTTGGGGCCTGAGGGGGAGACCCAGTACTTC.